Shown below are 14 T cell receptor delta chains from a single sample sequenced in a study of Vδ1+ human thymocytes. The study's findings and limits: Highly polyclonal TRG and TRD repertoires with Gaussian CDR3 length distributions appeared in thymus.

Extracted RNA was reverse transcribed into cDNA. CDR3 amplicons came from multiplex PCR with pooled V-gene forward and constant-region reverse primers. TCRdb applied CATT to the multiplex PCR reads for clone calling. The sample includes more than 50,000 delta-chain clones, less than 15% seen only once; the top ten take roughly 0.37%. Antigens for these TCRs are unknown. The source material was Vdelta1+ gamma-delta thymocytes from the thymus. Subset specified: FACS-sorted CD3+ TCRalphabeta- TCRVdelta1+ TCRVdelta2- thymocytes. The receptors here all came from a girl in the first two years of life who had congenital heart surgery.

This clone has just a few counts. Other nucleotide sequences from this sample produce the same CDR3. V usage is TRDV1 and J usage is TRDJ1; 9 bases map to TRDD3. This CDR3 region has 28 residues. From germline, CDR1 is TSWWSYY and CDR2 QGS. The trim removed 0 bases at V and 1 base at J, leaving 39 bases unmatched. In nucleotides, the CDR3 is TGTGCTCTTGGGGAACTCCCCGGATTCACCAGTCTCCATTGGGGGATATCCGACCCCCGGAGTAGCACCGATAAACTCATCTTT. This translates into CALGELPGFTSLHWGISDPRSSTDKLIF.

The chain links TRDV1 to TRDJ1; 7 bases match TRDD3. The CDR3 totals 20 residues. V shed 0 bases, J shed 1 base, and the junction held 17 bases outside the gene matches. The germline V gene encodes CDR1 TSWWSYY and CDR2 QGS. The CDR3 is CALGELVFRTGAKLTDKLIF. In DNA, the CDR3 is TGTGCTCTTGGGGAACTCGTCTTCCGTACTGGGGCCAAACTCACCGATAAACTCATCTTT.

This chain connects TRDV1 to TRDJ1, with 9 nucleotides matching TRDD3. CDR3 length equals 22 residues. Germline V gene sequence: CDR1 TSWWSYY, CDR2 QGS. After removal of 5 bases from V and 0 bases from J, the junction contained 25 bases not matched to a gene. CDR3 in DNA: TGTGCTCTTGGGAAGGCCTTTCCTACTTTGATGGTGGGGGATAGTTACACCGATAAACTCATCTTT. The encoded protein is CALGKAFPTLMVGDSYTDKLIF.

In this sample, this clone turned up a few times. The chain has TRDV1 and TRDJ1, with 10 bases identical to TRDD3. This CDR3 is built from 17 residues. V was pared by 1 base and J by 2 bases, with 7 bases of the junction left unmatched. The V gene's germline CDR1 is TSWWSYY and CDR2 QGS. The CDR3 reads CALGERLGDSMTDKLIF. For the CDR3, the DNA is TGTGCTCTTGGGGAACGTCTGGGGGATAGTATGACCGATAAACTCATCTTT.

Of note for this clone: Other DNA sequences in this specimen translate into the identical CDR3. The chain employs TRDV2 and TRDJ1, with 8 bases fitting TRDD3. The CDR3 contains 19 residues. CDR1 GEAIGNYY and CDR2 EKD come from the germline V gene. The ends lost 2 bases at V and 3 bases at J; junction bases unmatched: 19. CDR3 loop: CACDRLPLYWGPLPDKLIF. Here the CDR3 DNA reads TGTGCCTGTGACAGGCTCCCTCTATACTGGGGGCCGCTACCCGATAAACTCATCTTT.

The chain couples TRDV1 to TRDJ1, with 9 bases that match TRDD3. The germline V gene encodes CDR1 TSWWSYY and CDR2 QGS. The ends lost 1 base at V and 0 bases at J; junction bases unmatched: 18. The CDR3 extends over 21 amino acids. CDR3 sequence reads: CALGEPPSGGLTGGHTDKLIF. CDR3 nucleotides: TGTGCTCTTGGGGAACCCCCCAGTGGCGGCCTTACTGGGGGACACACCGATAAACTCATCTTT.

The V call is TRDV1, the J call TRDJ1, with TRDD3 matching over 9 bases. V shed 0 bases and J 0 bases; nucleotides not matched to a gene: 20. The germline V gene encodes CDR1 TSWWSYY and CDR2 QGS. This CDR3 has 22 residues. The CDR3 loop reads CALGELSPSRGILPSDTDKLIF. For the CDR3, the DNA is TGTGCTCTTGGGGAACTGTCCCCTTCTCGGGGGATACTCCCATCTGACACCGATAAACTCATCTTT.

This clone was detected only a few times. The rearrangement uses TRDV1 and TRDJ1, with D perhaps TRDD2 (5 bases). V was trimmed by 5 bases and J by 2 bases, leaving 12 bases between them. CDR1 and CDR2 (germline): TSWWSYY, QGS. The CDR3 extends over 14 amino acids. The CDR3, as DNA: TGTGCTCTTGGGAACCTTCGTAATACCGATAAACTCATCTTT. It is translated as CALGNLRNTDKLIF.

Comments on this clone: Other DNA sequences from this sample encode an identical CDR3 as well. The V and J genes are TRDV1 and TRDJ1; 11 bases map to TRDD3. Trimming at V came to 9 bases and at J to 2 bases, leaving 17 bases not matched to a gene. The CDR3 sequence is 18 residues long. Per germline, CDR1 TSWWSYY and CDR2 QGS. The CDR3 sequence is CALRYGLGDSSRTDKLIF. The CDR3 DNA reads as TGTGCTCTGCGCTACGGACTGGGGGATAGCAGTCGGACCGATAAACTCATCTTT.

This clone was seen more than once but under ten times. The rearrangement joins TRDV1 to TRDJ1; 11 bases agree with TRDD3. The CDR3 has 20 residues. J gave up 1 base and V 4 bases, and 17 bases lay outside the gene matches. Germline V CDR1 and CDR2: TSWWSYY, QGS. DNA of the CDR3: TGTGCTCTTGGGGGGCCTCCTACTGGTTGGGGGATACGCGGCACCGATAAACTCATCTTT. Amino acid sequence: CALGGPPTGWGIRGTDKLIF.

In the case of this clone: The junction does not match germline at one end; this may be a read error. The identical CDR3 is also encoded by other nucleotide sequences in the sample. This rearrangement joins TRAV29/DV5 to TRDJ1, with D maybe TRDD3 (5 bases). Germline CDR1 and CDR2: NSMFDY and ISSIKDK. The CDR3 consists of 18 residues. CDR3 bases: TGTGCCGCAAGCGCAAAGGGGGCCCTAAACGTGTACACCGATAAACTCATCTTT. Translating gives CAASAKGALNVYTDKLIF.

Concerning this clone itself: A read error may be the cause here, since a much bigger clone is one base away. The chain combines TRDV2 with TRDJ2; 7 bases fit TRDD3. V shed 3 bases and J 0 bases; nucleotides not matched to a gene: 15. CDR1 is GEAIGNYY, CDR2 EKD, per germline. This CDR3 comprises 19 residues. The chain's CDR3 is CACDWRCRGIRALTAQLFF. CDR3 nucleotide sequence: TGTGCCTGTGACTGGCGGTGTCGGGGGATCCGAGCTTTGACAGCACAACTCTTCTTT.

The sample holds a few counts of this clone. The gene calls are TRDV2 and TRDJ1; 10 bases align to TRDD3. The V segment lost 6 bases and the J segment 0 bases; nucleotides outside the gene matches: 33. This CDR3 is 24 amino acids long. Germline V CDR1 and CDR2: GEAIGNYY, EKD. The CDR3: CACNGRCPTNWGMEWGRYTDKLIF. CDR3 DNA: TGTGCCTGTAACGGACGATGCCCCACGAACTGGGGGATGGAGTGGGGCCGGTACACCGATAAACTCATCTTT.

The genes are TRDV1 and TRDJ1; possibly TRDD3 for D (6 bases). Trimming shortened V by 3 bases and J by 1 base, and 27 bases separated the two germline ends. The germline CDR1 and CDR2 sequences are TSWWSYY and QGS. The CDR3 totals 20 residues. CDR3 region: CALGDRVTKGEYGSTDKLIF. The CDR3 coding sequence is TGTGCTCTTGGGGACCGCGTTACGAAGGGGGAATACGGATCCACCGATAAACTCATCTTT.